A selection of T cell receptor beta chains follows, all from one sample in a study of Ad26.COV2.S vaccination and SARS-CoV-2 variants. Method: immunoSEQ multiplex PCR; TCRdb's copy keeps in-frame clones and lacks some. The sample has 350,000 to 450,000 clones, 83% seen once; the top ten hold about 7.1%. The sequencing used peripheral blood, collected in a trial of Ad26.COV2.S vaccine versus placebo. The receptor source for this set is a person aged 18-60 years who received the Ad26.COV2.S COVID-19 vaccine or a placebo. CDR3s include the opening cysteine and the closing phenylalanine or tryptophan. D genes are given only for firm matches. A clone size is listed for some rows: how often the clone was seen (once, few, many), or a class if it is expanded.

cdr3_aa | cdr3_nt | clone_size | d_call | j_call | v_call
CASSSGLAGGFYNEQFF | TGCGCCAGCAGCTCCGGACTAGCGGGAGGTTTTTACAATGAGCAGTTCTTC | - | TRBD2 | TRBJ2-1 | TRBV5-1
CASNPSGRAYEQYF | TGTGCCAGCAACCCTAGCGGGAGGGCCTACGAGCAGTACTTC | - | TRBD2 | TRBJ2-7 | TRBV6-6
CASSLQGTYTIYF | TGTGCCAGCAGCTTACAAGGGACGTACACCATATATTTT | - | - | TRBJ1-3 | TRBV7-9
CASSQEGLAGTDTQYF | TGCGCCAGCAGCCAAGAGGGACTAGCGGGAACAGATACGCAGTATTTT | once | TRBD2 | TRBJ2-3 | TRBV4-1
CASSRGPSYEQYF | TGCGCCAGCAGCCGGGGCCCTTCCTACGAGCAGTACTTC | - | - | TRBJ2-7 | TRBV4-1
CASSDYRRDGYTF | TGTGCCAGCAGTGATTATCGCCGGGATGGCTACACCTTC | - | - | TRBJ1-2 | TRBV2
CATSTGTVSNTGELFF | TGTGCCACCAGCACCGGGACAGTTTCGAACACCGGGGAGCTGTTTTTT | - | TRBD1 | TRBJ2-2 | TRBV15
CASSVGTEGLANEKLFF | TGTGCCAGCAGCGTAGGAACGGAGGGGCTGGCTAATGAAAAACTGTTTTTT | - | - | TRBJ1-4 | TRBV9
CASSLTFVVGAFF | TGCGCCAGCAGCTTGACTTTCGTCGTGGGGGCTTTCTTT | - | - | TRBJ1-1 | TRBV5-1
CASSVGPPGGLFF | TGTGCCAGCAGTGTGGGACCCCCCGGGGGACTGTTTTTT | once | - | TRBJ1-4 | TRBV2
CASSIASTNNEQFF | TGCGCCAGCAGCATCGCTAGCACCAACAATGAGCAGTTCTTC | - | - | TRBJ2-1 | TRBV5-1
CASSFLGQGSSYGYTF | TGTGCCAGCAGCTTCCTGGGGCAGGGGAGTTCCTATGGCTACACCTTC | - | - | TRBJ1-2 | TRBV11-3
CASSPAGGRTVPQHF | TGTGCCAGCAGTCCGGCCGGGGGAAGAACAGTGCCCCAGCATTTT | - | - | TRBJ1-5 | TRBV27
CASSVEGTSGREQYF | TGTGCCAGCAGCGTAGAAGGGACTAGTGGCCGCGAGCAGTACTTC | - | TRBD2 | TRBJ2-7 | TRBV9
CASSYLSPNSPLHF | TGTGCCAGCAGCTACTTAAGCCCAAATTCACCCCTCCACTTT | medium-sized | - | TRBJ1-6 | TRBV6-5
CASSRGGGDTDTQYF | TGTGCCAGCAGCCGAGGGGGAGGGGACACAGATACGCAGTATTTT | once | - | TRBJ2-3 | TRBV5-4
CASSLRRGGINEQFF | TGTGCCAGCAGCTTGCGGAGGGGGGGTATAAATGAGCAGTTCTTC | - | - | TRBJ2-1 | TRBV5-4
CACRHYNEQFF | TGTGCCTGTAGACATTACAATGAGCAGTTCTTC | - | - | TRBJ2-1 | TRBV30
CASKESTGELFF | TGTGCCTCTAAGGAGAGCACCGGGGAGCTGTTTTTT | - | - | TRBJ2-2 | TRBV7-2
CATVAGQGVTQYF | TGTGCCACCGTAGCGGGGCAGGGGGTGACCCAGTACTTC | - | - | TRBJ2-5 | TRBV7-9
CASSQAGGLNNSPLHF | TGTGCCAGCAGCCAAGCAGGGGGGCTTAATAATTCACCCCTCCACTTT | once | TRBD1 | TRBJ1-6 | TRBV4-2
CASSQDLLLQETQYF | TGTGCCAGCAGCCAAGATTTACTTCTCCAAGAGACCCAGTACTTC | - | - | TRBJ2-5 | TRBV4-2
CASSSGLAGPYEQYF | TGTGCCAGCAGTTCGGGACTAGCGGGGCCGTACGAGCAGTACTTC | few | TRBD2 | TRBJ2-7 | TRBV25-1
CASSLVGSFNEKLFF | TGTGCCAGCAGCTTAGTTGGTAGCTTTAATGAAAAACTGTTTTTT | - | - | TRBJ1-4 | TRBV7-9
CASSQVSGAPDEQFF | TGTGCCAGCAGCCAAGTTAGCGGGGCCCCGGATGAGCAGTTCTTC | - | TRBD2 | TRBJ2-1 | TRBV3-1/TRBV3-2
CATRRQGGNEQFF | TGTGCCACGAGACGACAGGGGGGCAATGAGCAGTTCTTC | - | TRBD1 | TRBJ2-1 | TRBV24-1
CASTLDRGQPQHF | TGTGCCAGTACCTTGGACAGGGGACAGCCCCAGCATTTT | once | TRBD1 | TRBJ1-5 | TRBV19
CASGLLSGWGARETQYF | TGTGCTAGTGGTTTGCTCTCGGGGTGGGGGGCGAGAGAGACCCAGTACTTC | - | - | TRBJ2-5 | TRBV12-5